These 24 T cell receptor beta chains share one sample of origin, sequenced in a study of Graves' ophthalmopathy and Graves' hyperthyroidism. RNA transcripts yielded amplified TCR beta CDR3 regions. The authors performed first-round RT-PCR with HTBI primers and then a second-round multiplex PCR. TCRdb re-called the multiplex PCR reads through MiXCR, storing one row per CDR3 protein. The profile shows 600,000 to 950,000 distinct CDR3 sequences, about 44% of them singletons. Input material: peripheral blood. These receptors all stem from an adult man with Graves' ophthalmopathy.

The chain carries TRBV25-1 and TRBJ1-2, with D possibly being TRBD1 (6 bases). Looked up from germline, CDR1 is MGHDK and CDR2 is SYGVNS. Trimming removed 2 bases at V and 8 bases at J, with 21 bases between. This CDR3 contains 16 residues. The CDR3 DNA sequence: TGTGCCAGCAGTGAACCATCTAGCGGGGGGGCGCGCGGCTACACCTTC. Its translation is CASSEPSSGGARGYTF.

The V gene is TRBV11-1, the J gene TRBJ1-5; D perhaps matches TRBD1 (5 bases). This CDR3 has 15 amino acids. Germline V lookup: CDR1 SGHAT, CDR2 FQDESV (reference sequence). The V end was cut by 5 bases, the J end by 1 base, with 12 bases between. DNA of the CDR3: TGTGCCAGCAGCGCGGCCCAGGGAAGCAATCAGCCCCAGCATTTT. Amino acids: CASSAAQGSNQPQHF.

V gene TRBV7-9 combines with J gene TRBJ2-5; D is unclear. Trimming pared 7 bases from V and 1 base from J, leaving 10 bases between. This CDR3 comprises 13 residues. The germline gives CDR1 SEHNR, CDR2 FQNEAQ (reference sequence). This CDR3 reads CASKQGAQETQYF. The CDR3 DNA sequence: TGTGCCAGCAAGCAAGGTGCCCAAGAGACCCAGTACTTC. The variable domain in full, completed from reference TRBV7-9 and TRBJ2-5, reads DTGVSQNPRHKITKRGQNVTFRCDPISEHNRLYWYRQTLGQGPEFLTYFQNEAQLEKSRLLSDRFSAERPKGSFSTLEIQRTEQGDSAMYLCASKQGAQETQYFGPGTRLLVL.

Points on this clonotype: This may arise from a read error, as a much more abundant clone is one base away. The V gene is TRBV19, the J gene TRBJ1-5; TRBD1 matches 7 bases. The CDR3 totals 16 residues. Looked up from germline, CDR1 is LNHDA and CDR2 is SQIVND (reference sequence). V dropped 6 bases and J dropped 4; count of bases not matched to a gene: 12. CDR3 DNA sequence: TGTGCCAGTAGCCGGAACAGGGGAAGGGGTAATCAGCCCCAGCATTTT. Its protein product is CASSRNRGRGNQPQHF.

As to this clonotype: Relative to the germline gene, one junction end is altered; a read error may explain this. The gene calls are TRBV10-3 and TRBJ1-5, with D hard to call. In germline, CDR1 is ENHRY, CDR2 SYGVKD. CDR3 length equals 15 residues. The CDR3 sequence is CASSPGPTLSRPQHF. CDR3 DNA: TGTGCCAGCAGTCCCGGGCCGACCTTATCGAGGCCCCAGCATTTT.

Many counts were recorded for this clonotype. The V gene is TRBV15, the J gene TRBJ1-1; no definite D call. V lost 9 bases and J lost 3, with 8 bases in between. The germline CDR1 and CDR2 sequences are LNHNV and YYDKDF (reference sequence). The CDR3 covers 11 residues. CDR3 amino acids: CATVSDTEAFF. The CDR3 DNA follows: TGTGCCACGGTATCTGACACTGAAGCTTTCTTT.

V is TRBV10-3 and J is TRBJ2-5; possibly TRBD1 or TRBD2 for D (6 bases each). Per germline, CDR1 ENHRY and CDR2 SYGVKD. The V and J ends lost 8 bases and 7 bases respectively, with 17 bases between them. The CDR3 has 13 residues. The CDR3 coding sequence is TGTGCCATCTTTGATAGGGGGGCGGGGACCCAGTACTTC. Protein: CAIFDRGAGTQYF.

Remarks on this clonotype: Compared with germline, one end of the junction differs, possibly owing to a read error. The V gene is TRBV10-3, the J gene TRBJ2-7, with 9 bases lining up with TRBD1. CDR3 size: 14 residues. Germline CDR1 ENHRY, CDR2 SYGVKD. The chain's CDR3 is CASSYRGLFYEQYF. CDR3 bases: TGTGCCAGCAGTTACAGGGGGCTTTTCTACGAGCAGTACTTC.

This clonotype was found many times. The genes are TRBV20-1 and TRBJ1-1; D is unclear. V gave up 4 bases and J gave up 1 base, with 13 bases separating them. The CDR3 is 14 residues long. The germline CDR1 and CDR2 sequences are DFQATT and SNEGSKA (reference sequence). CDR3 nucleotide sequence: TGCAGTGCTACCGCCCTAGGCGCGAACACTGAAGCTTTCTTT. Residues: CSATALGANTEAFF.

This clonotype came up many times. The chain is built from TRBV2 and TRBJ1-1; D may be TRBD1 (5 bases). Germline-derived CDR1 and CDR2 are SNHLY and FYNNEI. V was clipped by 3 bases and J by 4 bases, with 9 bases between them. The CDR3 sequence is 13 residues long. DNA for the CDR3: TGTGCCAGCAGTGAGGGGCAGGGCACTGAAGCTTTCTTT. Its protein is CASSEGQGTEAFF.

This clonotype appeared once. The V gene is TRBV7-9, the J gene TRBJ2-6; 8 positions match TRBD1. V lost 5 bases and J lost 18; bases outside the gene matches: 6. Per the germline V gene, CDR1 is SEHNR and CDR2 is FQNEAQ (reference sequence). This CDR3 is built from 11 residues. The CDR3 loop is CASSPGQGRTF. CDR3 nucleotide sequence: TGTGCCAGCAGCCCTGGACAGGGACGGACTTTC.

The chain joins TRBV12-3 or TRBV12-4 to TRBJ2-7; 7 bases are a match to TRBD1. CDR3 size: 15 residues. Trimming at V came to 7 bases and at J to 0 bases, leaving 9 bases not matched to a gene. The DNA for the CDR3 is TGTGCCAGCAAAGGTTACGGGACAGCCTCCTACGAGCAGTACTTC. Translating gives CASKGYGTASYEQYF.

As to this clonotype: A junction boundary mismatches the germline segment, possibly from a read error. This chain joins TRBV7-9 and TRBJ2-2; 10 bases fit TRBD2. This CDR3 is 15 amino acids long. CDR1 and CDR2 from the germline V gene are SEHNR and FQNEAQ (reference sequence). CDR3 protein: CASSRSGRRAGELFF. Written as DNA, the CDR3 is TGCGCCAGCAGCCGTAGCGGGAGGAGGGCCGGGGAGCTGTTTTTT.

This clonotype occurred once. The chain links TRBV12-3 or TRBV12-4 to TRBJ1-1; 9 bases line up with TRBD1. The CDR3 runs to 14 residues. J lost 1 base, V lost 7 bases, and 4 bases had no gene match. The CDR3 is CASNSDRGNTEAFF. The CDR3 coding sequence is TGTGCCAGCAACTCGGACAGGGGGAACACTGAAGCTTTCTTT.

As to this clonotype: Relative to the germline gene, one junction end is altered; a read error may explain this. V and J are TRBV7-9 and TRBJ2-2; D perhaps matches TRBD2 (5 bases). The CDR3 has 13 residues. Germline-derived CDR1 and CDR2 are SEHNR and FQNEAQ (reference sequence). Here the CDR3 reads CAGSLVSAGELFF. The CDR3, as DNA: TGTGCCGGCAGCTTAGTTAGCGCCGGGGAGCTGTTTTTT.

This clonotype was counted ten times or more. The rearrangement uses TRBV12-3 or TRBV12-4 and TRBJ1-2, with D maybe TRBD1 (6 bases). With 5 bases removed from V and 3 bases from J, the gap between germline ends came to 13 bases. The CDR3 has 14 amino acids. This CDR3 reads CASSLRGGDYGYTF. The CDR3 bases are TGTGCCAGCAGTCTTAGGGGGGGCGACTATGGCTACACCTTC.

The CDR3 here is CASSLDSPGEQYF. CDR3 nucleotide sequence: TGTGCCAGCAGCTTAGATAGCCCGGGCGAGCAGTACTTC. The V gene is TRBV7-9, the J gene TRBJ2-7, with D unclear. Germline-derived CDR1 and CDR2 are SEHNR and FQNEAQ (reference sequence). The CDR3 extends over 13 amino acids. V was trimmed by 1 base and J by 6 bases, leaving 10 bases between them.

This clonotype has a handful of counts. The chain links TRBV20-1 to TRBJ1-3; D unresolved. Germline loops: CDR1 DFQATT, CDR2 SNEGSKA (reference sequence). This CDR3 region has 12 residues. V was trimmed by 3 bases and J by 4 bases, leaving 7 bases between them. CDR3 sequence (DNA): TGCAGTGCTAGTCTCCGGGGAAACACCATATATTTT. Translation: CSASLRGNTIYF.

This clonotype was counted between two and nine times. The V call is TRBV19, the J call TRBJ1-5; 8 bases match TRBD1. Germline V gene data show CDR1 as LNHDA and CDR2 as SQIVND (reference sequence). CDR3 length: 15 amino acids. V was clipped by 5 bases and J by 3 bases; unmatched bases: 6. CDR3 sequence reads: CASSARTGSNQPQHF. In DNA, the CDR3 is TGTGCCAGTAGTGCTCGGACAGGGTCCAATCAGCCCCAGCATTTT.

This clonotype was counted at least ten times. V and J are TRBV7-9 and TRBJ1-1; D unclear. The CDR3 has 12 residues. CDR1 is SEHNR, CDR2 FQNEAQ, per germline (reference sequence). V lost 5 bases and J 5 bases, leaving 9 bases between the germline ends. The CDR3 bases are TGTGCCAGCAGCCGACTAGATACTGAAGCTTTCTTT. The encoded protein is CASSRLDTEAFF.

The chain links TRBV6-5 to TRBJ1-2; D perhaps matches TRBD1 (5 bases). The CDR3 length is 15 residues. The germline V gene encodes CDR1 MNHEY and CDR2 SVGAGI. With 5 bases removed from V and 2 bases from J, the gap between germline ends came to 15 bases. CDR3 nucleotides: TGTGCCAGCAGTCCACGAGGGGCAGGGAACTATGGCTACACCTTC. Translation gives CASSPRGAGNYGYTF.

This clonotype was seen more than once but under ten times. The rearrangement links TRBV6-5 to TRBJ1-2; possibly TRBD1 for D (5 bases). Germline loops: CDR1 MNHEY, CDR2 SVGAGI. CDR3 length: 13 amino acids. With 2 bases removed from V and 7 bases from J, the gap between germline ends came to 11 bases. The CDR3 coding sequence is TGTGCCAGCAGTTACGGAGGGGCTAGTGGCTACACCTTC. This sequence encodes CASSYGGASGYTF.

The chain joins TRBV5-1 to TRBJ1-4; D not resolved. The length of the CDR3 is 13 residues. Germline V CDR1 and CDR2: SGHRS, YFSETQ. Between the trimmed V and J ends, which lost 1 base and 7 bases, there was a span of 8 bases. CDR3 in DNA: TGCGCCAGCAGCTTGTCATCTGGTGAAAAACTGTTTTTT. This gives the protein CASSLSSGEKLFF.

This CDR3 reads CASSRLQIPSYEQYF. For the CDR3, the DNA is TGTGCCAGTAGTAGGTTACAGATTCCCTCCTACGAGCAGTACTTC. The gene calls are TRBV19 and TRBJ2-7; no reliable D call. The CDR3 runs 15 residues. Trimming took off 4 bases at V and 0 bases at J, with 13 bases between the two ends. Germline V gene lookup returns CDR1 LNHDA and CDR2 SQIVND (reference sequence).